These T cell receptor beta chains were read from a single sample in a study of CD8+CD57+ T cells in acquired aplastic anemia. TCRdb redid the calling of the reads with MiXCR, one entry per CDR3 protein. The sample has approximately 470,000 distinct CDR3 sequences, about a third seen once. What was sequenced was sorted CD4+, CD8+, or CD8+CD57+ T cells (not recorded which) from PBMCs. Every receptor here comes from a human donor with aplastic anemia. Each CDR3 is given with its conserved first and last residue. A D gene is named only where the DNA matches it firmly. Rows may omit the clone size; those that give it use once, few, many or a size class.

d_call: .; clone_size: few; v_call: TRBV5-1; j_call: TRBJ2-7; cdr3_nt: TGCGCCAGCAGCTCACCCCGACTAGACAAGAGCTCCTACGAGCAGTACTTC; cdr3_aa: CASSSPRLDKSSYEQYF
d_call: .; clone_size: .; v_call: TRBV27; j_call: TRBJ2-1; cdr3_nt: TGTGCCAGCAGTTTGACGGCGGACAATGAGCAGTTCTTC; cdr3_aa: CASSLTADNEQFF
d_call: .; clone_size: many; v_call: TRBV9; j_call: TRBJ2-7; cdr3_nt: TGTGCCAGCAGCTCCCACGGGGAACTGAACTACGAGCAGTACTTC; cdr3_aa: CASSSHGELNYEQYF
d_call: TRBD1; clone_size: medium-sized; v_call: TRBV19; j_call: TRBJ1-2; cdr3_nt: TGTGCCAGTAGTACAGGGGACAGATACTATGGCTACACCTTC; cdr3_aa: CASSTGDRYYGYTF
d_call: TRBD1; clone_size: .; v_call: TRBV6-1; j_call: TRBJ1-1; cdr3_nt: TGTGCCAGCAGCACCCCGGACAGGATGACTGAAGCTTTCTTT; cdr3_aa: CASSTPDRMTEAFF
d_call: .; clone_size: .; v_call: TRBV10-3; j_call: TRBJ2-7; cdr3_nt: TGTGCCGGCAGTGCGTCCGGACTGGAAAACTACGAGCAGTACTTC; cdr3_aa: CAGSASGLENYEQYF
d_call: .; clone_size: few; v_call: TRBV14; j_call: TRBJ1-5; cdr3_nt: TGTGCCAGCAGCCAAGATTATCGGGGGGCCGAGGACAATCAGCCCCAGCATTTT; cdr3_aa: CASSQDYRGAEDNQPQHF
d_call: .; clone_size: few; v_call: TRBV6-5; j_call: TRBJ1-3; cdr3_nt: TGTGCCAGCAGTTACGGGGGGGCGAAGAACACCATATATTTT; cdr3_aa: CASSYGGAKNTIYF
d_call: TRBD1; clone_size: .; v_call: TRBV5-1; j_call: TRBJ1-2; cdr3_nt: TGCGCCGGCAGCTTGGAGACAGGGGCCAACTATGGCTACACCTTC; cdr3_aa: CAGSLETGANYGYTF
d_call: .; clone_size: many; v_call: TRBV20-1; j_call: TRBJ2-7; cdr3_nt: TGCAGTGCTAGAGATGTGAGGACCACCTACGAGCAGTACTTC; cdr3_aa: CSARDVRTTYEQYF
d_call: .; clone_size: many; v_call: TRBV7-2; j_call: TRBJ1-2; cdr3_nt: TGTGCCAGCAGCTTCATTCACCGGGAGGACTATGGCTACACCTTC; cdr3_aa: CASSFIHREDYGYTF
d_call: .; clone_size: many; v_call: TRBV7-7; j_call: TRBJ2-5; cdr3_nt: TGTGCTAGCAGCTTCGGTCGTCAAGAGACCCAGTACTTC; cdr3_aa: CASSFGRQETQYF
d_call: .; clone_size: many; v_call: TRBV4-1; j_call: TRBJ2-5; cdr3_nt: TGCGCCAGCAGCCGGGTGGGGGAAGAGACCCAGTACTTC; cdr3_aa: CASSRVGEETQYF
d_call: .; clone_size: .; v_call: TRBV7-9; j_call: TRBJ2-2; cdr3_nt: TGTGCCGGTTTAGAGTCCAGGGGTCGGTCCGGGGAGCTGTTTTTT; cdr3_aa: CAGLESRGRSGELFF
d_call: .; clone_size: many; v_call: TRBV19; j_call: TRBJ1-5; cdr3_nt: TGTGCCAGCGAGACAGGACCAAATCAGCCCCAGCATTTT; cdr3_aa: CASETGPNQPQHF
d_call: .; clone_size: .; v_call: TRBV10-2; j_call: TRBJ2-5; cdr3_nt: TGCGCCAGCAGTGACCCCCAAGAGACCCAGTACTTC; cdr3_aa: CASSDPQETQYF
d_call: TRBD1; clone_size: few; v_call: TRBV19; j_call: TRBJ1-6; cdr3_nt: TGTGCCAGCTCACCGGTCCAGGGGGATAATTCACCCCTCCACTTT; cdr3_aa: CASSPVQGDNSPLHF
d_call: .; clone_size: .; v_call: TRBV20-1; j_call: TRBJ1-1; cdr3_nt: TGCAGTGCTAGCAGGGGAGGAAGCACTGAAGCTTTCTTT; cdr3_aa: CSASRGGSTEAFF
d_call: .; clone_size: .; v_call: TRBV5-4; j_call: TRBJ1-4; cdr3_nt: TGTGCCAGCAGACCAAACCCACAGGGAGAAGGTGAAAAACTGTTTTTT; cdr3_aa: CASRPNPQGEGEKLFF
d_call: TRBD1; clone_size: .; v_call: TRBV10-3; j_call: TRBJ1-6; cdr3_nt: TGTGCCATCAGTGAGACAGGGGGCTATAATTCACCCCTCCACTTT; cdr3_aa: CAISETGGYNSPLHF
d_call: .; clone_size: many; v_call: TRBV2; j_call: TRBJ1-6; cdr3_nt: TGTGCCAGCAGTGTAGATAATTCACCCCTCCACTTT; cdr3_aa: CASSVDNSPLHF
d_call: .; clone_size: .; v_call: TRBV7-2; j_call: TRBJ1-1; cdr3_nt: TGTGCCAGCAGCTTAAGTGGATGGGGGGTTCTCACTGAAGCTTTCTTT; cdr3_aa: CASSLSGWGVLTEAFF
d_call: .; clone_size: .; v_call: TRBV7-2; j_call: TRBJ2-7; cdr3_nt: TGTGCCAGCAGTTTGACCCTTTACTACGAGCAGTACTTC; cdr3_aa: CASSLTLYYEQYF
d_call: TRBD1; clone_size: many; v_call: TRBV2; j_call: TRBJ2-7; cdr3_nt: TGTGCCAGGGGACAGGGTACTCACGAGCAGTACTTC; cdr3_aa: CARGQGTHEQYF
d_call: .; clone_size: few; v_call: TRBV20-1; j_call: TRBJ2-1; cdr3_nt: TGCAGTGCTAGAGATACCAGCGACAATGAGCAGTTCTTC; cdr3_aa: CSARDTSDNEQFF
d_call: TRBD2; clone_size: few; v_call: TRBV6-1; j_call: TRBJ2-1; cdr3_nt: TGTGCCAGCAGCGTAGCGGGGTCCGGTGAGCAGTTCTTC; cdr3_aa: CASSVAGSGEQFF
d_call: TRBD1; clone_size: .; v_call: TRBV19; j_call: TRBJ1-3; cdr3_nt: TGTGCCTGGAGTGTCGGGACAGTCGGAAACACCATATATTTT; cdr3_aa: CAWSVGTVGNTIYF
d_call: .; clone_size: many; v_call: TRBV20-1; j_call: TRBJ2-5; cdr3_nt: TGCAGTGCTAGCAGGCAGGGGGGAGAGACCCAGTACTTC; cdr3_aa: CSASRQGGETQYF
d_call: TRBD1; clone_size: .; v_call: TRBV20-1; j_call: TRBJ1-1; cdr3_nt: TGCAGTGCCAGGGGGGGCACTGGGGACACTGAAGCTTTCTTT; cdr3_aa: CSARGGTGDTEAFF
d_call: .; clone_size: many; v_call: TRBV7-2; j_call: TRBJ2-3; cdr3_nt: TGTGCCACCCTCCCCCTTAGCTCAGCAGATACGCAGTATTTT; cdr3_aa: CATLPLSSADTQYF